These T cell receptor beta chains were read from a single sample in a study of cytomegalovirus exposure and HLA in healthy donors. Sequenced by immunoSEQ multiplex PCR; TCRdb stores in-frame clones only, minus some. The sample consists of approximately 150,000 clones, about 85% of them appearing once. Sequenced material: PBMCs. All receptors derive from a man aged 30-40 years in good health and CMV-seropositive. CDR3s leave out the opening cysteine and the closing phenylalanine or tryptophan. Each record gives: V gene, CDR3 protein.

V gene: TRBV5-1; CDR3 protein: ASSLGEGHSPLH
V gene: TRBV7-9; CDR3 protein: ASSLGGQGDYGYT
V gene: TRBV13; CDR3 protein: ASSLGQSYEQY
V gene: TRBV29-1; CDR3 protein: SVERDRGYNEQF
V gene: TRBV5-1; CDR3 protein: ASSLGTEEDTQY
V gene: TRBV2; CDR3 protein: ASSIRSLRDGYT
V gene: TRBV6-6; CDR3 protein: ASSYGQGTYEQY
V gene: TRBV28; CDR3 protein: ASYVLNQPQH
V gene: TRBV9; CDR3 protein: ASSVERGVYGADTQY
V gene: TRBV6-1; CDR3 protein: ASRVGTGATEAF
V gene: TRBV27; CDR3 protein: ASSAGLAAEQF
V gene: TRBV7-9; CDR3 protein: ASSSPEGLAKNIQY
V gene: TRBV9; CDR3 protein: ASSSSTDTQY
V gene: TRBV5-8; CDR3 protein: ASSSGTGGETQY
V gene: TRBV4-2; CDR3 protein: ASSQRYSGGIYEQY
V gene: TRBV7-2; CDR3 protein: ASSPGHNNEQF
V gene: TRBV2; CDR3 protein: ASTLGAEDEAF
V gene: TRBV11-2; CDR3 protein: ASSRPGPHYNEQF
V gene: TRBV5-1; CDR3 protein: ASSVGLFNEQF
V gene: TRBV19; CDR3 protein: ASSIGAGDYNEQF
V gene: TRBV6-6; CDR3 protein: ASSYSSGGAGDTQY
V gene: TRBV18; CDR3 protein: ASSPRSGDRAYEQY
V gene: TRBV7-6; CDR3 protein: ASSLSPSEDTQY
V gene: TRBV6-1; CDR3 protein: ASSHYATETDTQY
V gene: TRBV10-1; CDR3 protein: ASSDSGTGRAITGELF
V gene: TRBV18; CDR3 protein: ASSPVRGVENSPLH
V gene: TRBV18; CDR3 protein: ASSPREGSTEAF
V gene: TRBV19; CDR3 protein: ASSSGTLHNEQF
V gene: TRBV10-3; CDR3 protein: AIRAVPYEQY
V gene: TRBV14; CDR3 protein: ASSQVAGGYGYT
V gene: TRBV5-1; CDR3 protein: ASSLGTDRDEQY
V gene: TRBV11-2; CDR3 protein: ASSLLNTEAF
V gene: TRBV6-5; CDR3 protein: ASTSDSLQQY
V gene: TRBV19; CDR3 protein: ASSMISGSQPRNQPQH
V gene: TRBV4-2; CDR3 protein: ASSDGQYSNQPQH
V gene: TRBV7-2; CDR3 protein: ASSTSGGVRTGELF
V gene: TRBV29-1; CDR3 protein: SVQTGTSYEQY
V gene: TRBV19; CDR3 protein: ASSVTSSAYNEQF
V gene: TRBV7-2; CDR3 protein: ASSFQRGDGETQY
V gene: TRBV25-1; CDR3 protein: ASQQGMEGYT